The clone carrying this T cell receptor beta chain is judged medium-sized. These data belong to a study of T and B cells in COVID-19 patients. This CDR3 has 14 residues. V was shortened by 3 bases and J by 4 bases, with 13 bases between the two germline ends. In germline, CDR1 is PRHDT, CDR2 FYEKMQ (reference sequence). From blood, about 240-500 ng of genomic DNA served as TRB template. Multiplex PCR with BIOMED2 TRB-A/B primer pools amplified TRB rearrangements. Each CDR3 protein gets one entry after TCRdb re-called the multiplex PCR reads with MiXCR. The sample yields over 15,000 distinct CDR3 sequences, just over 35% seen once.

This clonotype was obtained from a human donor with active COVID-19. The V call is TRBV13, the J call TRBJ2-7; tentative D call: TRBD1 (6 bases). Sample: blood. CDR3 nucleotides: TGTGCCAGCAGCTTTCGACAGGATTGGTACGAGCAGTACTTC. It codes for CASSFRQDWYEQYF.